This TCR beta chain was identified during a study of CD8+CD57+ T cells in acquired aplastic anemia. This clonotype was picked up many times. Genomic DNA provided the template from which TCR beta VDJ and CDR3 profiles were obtained. MiXCR, run by TCRdb on the reads, gives a single entry per CDR3 protein. The sample holds 150,000 to 200,000 distinct CDR3 sequences, around 48% seen once. The authors sequenced patients whose flow cytometry had shown CD8+CD57+ cell expansion. The germline V gene encodes CDR1 SGHAT and CDR2 FQNNGV. The CDR3 is made up of 18 amino acids. The trim removed 2 bases at V and 7 bases at J, leaving 15 bases unmatched.

The chain has TRBV11-2 and TRBJ2-5, with 11 nucleotides matching TRBD2. The specimen was sorted CD4+, CD8+, or CD8+CD57+ T cells (not recorded which) from PBMCs. The TCR sequence derives from a human donor with aplastic anemia. The CDR3 spells CASSLRSSGGGPGGTQYF. The CDR3 coding sequence is TGTGCCAGCAGCTTACGGAGTAGCGGGGGGGGACCGGGTGGGACCCAGTACTTC. The full variable domain, with the rest looked up from reference TRBV11-2 and TRBJ2-5, is EAGVAQSPRYKIIEKRQSVAFWCNPISGHATLYWYQQILGQGPKLLIQFQNNGVVDDSQLPKDRFSAERLKGVDSTLKIQPAKLEDSAVYLCASSLRSSGGGPGGTQYFGPGTRLLVL.